This T cell receptor beta chain was sequenced for a study of T cells in Graves' hyperthyroidism and ophthalmopathy. This clonotype turned up a few times. Researchers took RNA transcripts and amplified the TCR beta CDR3 regions from them. Primed by the HTBI set, a first-round RT-PCR was run on the TCR CDR3. TCRdb called the multiplex PCR reads again in MiXCR, with one record for every CDR3 protein. The sample lists 650,000 to 850,000 distinct CDR3 sequences; about 17% were seen once. Hyperthyroidism patients were newly diagnosed, had disease duration under 2 months, and were aged 18 to 65 years. Researchers barred patients who had uncontrolled infection, other autoimmune disease, pregnancy or lactation. Trimming took 5 bases from V and 14 from J, leaving 19 bases between them. The CDR3 has 13 amino acids.

This chain links TRBV12-3 or TRBV12-4 with TRBJ1-5; possible D gene TRBD1, 6 bases. The receptor's source is a woman between 45 and 65 years old with Graves' hyperthyroidism that later progressed to Graves' ophthalmopathy. The sequenced sample consisted of blood. CDR3 loop: CASSIGQNLGEHF. CDR3 coding DNA: TGTGCCAGCAGTATAGGACAGAACTTAGGAGAGCATTTT.